One T cell receptor (beta chain) is described in this entry. Its antigen target is currently unknown. No per-base quality is available; no much larger clone lies one base away. The record originates from a study of CD8 T cells in ankylosing spondylitis (dated by TCRdb to 2015 to 2018). A note on the overall study: The study profiled T cell receptor beta repertoires in healthy donors and ankylosing spondylitis patients to find disease-linked TCR variants. The whole study cohort included about a hundred healthy donors and under 30 ankylosing spondylitis patients. Samples of peripheral blood were taken, and for ankylosing spondylitis patients, synovial fluid was collected as well.

What the research found in general, with its limitations: In peripheral blood, the disease-linked clones were found at relatively low frequencies and had a CD8+ phenotype. Blood from ankylosing spondylitis patients appeared to be characterized by a TCR beta motif composed of eight or nine highly homologous amino acid variants. Some of the motif variants had been reported before in the synovial fluid and blood of reactive arthritis patients, a finding that suggests common disease-initiation mechanisms. The disease-linked clones were reported as significantly enriched in matched synovial fluid samples from ankylosing spondylitis patients.

For sequencing, an Illumina HiSeq 2500 was employed. TCR beta libraries were prepared by quantitative 5'-RACE with molecular barcodes. The original pipeline was this. A new computational method, built on a probabilistic model of VDJ rearrangement, was used to identify disease-linked TCR variants. TCRdb redid the processing of the public reads, applying fastp at Q25 and MiXCR, and retained in-frame beta chains. For every CDR3 protein sequence, its rows merge into one entry that carries the most common genes and DNA. The V and J calls reflect TCRdb's pipeline rather than the authors' work. For this sample the table gives over 700,000 distinct CDR3 sequences, of which over 15% were detected only once. Of the sample, around 19% is held by the ten largest clones. V and J are truncated by 9 bases and 1 base respectively, leaving an intervening sequence of 13 bases. The germline V gene (reference sequence) yields MNHEY for CDR1 and SMNVEV for CDR2. The cysteine opens and the phenylalanine closes a CDR3 of 14 amino acids. Only the CDR3 region is kept as DNA, spanning 42 bases read in frame from base 1.

The receptor's source is a male donor with ankylosing spondylitis. The sample taken for sequencing was blood, either unsorted or a sorted T cell fraction (not recorded which). This chain joins TRBV27 to TRBJ1-5; the D gene is possibly TRBD1, with 5 bases matching. The nucleotide sequence is given as TGTGCCAGTTGCCCGGGGGGGAGCAATCAGCCCCAGCATTTT. This yields the protein CASCPGGSNQPQHF.